The 26 T cell receptor beta chains in this list originate from one sample, sequenced in a study of T-cell reconstitution after alpha-beta-depleted transplantation in children (dated by TCRdb to 2016 to 2018). The library was built by means of PCR. Sequencing used an Illumina HiSeq 2500. TCR library preparation used molecular barcoding, with unique molecular identifiers applied to normalize quantification of the TCRbeta repertoire. The public reads were reprocessed in TCRdb via fastp at Q25 and MiXCR, keeping in-frame beta chains. Entries are consolidated by CDR3 protein sequence, retaining the most common genes and DNA. The sample records about 610,000 distinct CDR3 sequences, 8% to 11% of which are singletons. The biggest ten clones account for about 4.2% of the sample. The material sequenced was PBMCs from the stem cell graft donor, taken from the stem cell graft. These receptors originate from a human donor who donated a stem cell graft to a child with acute myeloid leukemia.

The table lists this clonotype with a few counts. V and J are TRBV9 and TRBJ2-5, with D unresolved. Looked up from germline, CDR1 is SGDLS and CDR2 is YYNGEE. Trimming left V 4 bases short and J 5 bases short, with 18 bases between. The CDR3 extends over 15 amino acids. The CDR3 DNA reads TGTGCCAGCAGCCCCCGGGCGGACCTGACGGAGACCCAGTACTTC. Amino acids: CASSPRADLTETQYF.

The gene calls are TRBV6-2 or TRBV6-3 and TRBJ1-5; tentatively, D is TRBD1 (6 bases). The germline V gene has CDR1 MNHEY and CDR2 SVGEGT. This CDR3 is 15 amino acids long. V gave up 4 bases and J gave up 5 bases, with 15 bases separating them. The CDR3 nucleotides are TGTGCCAGCAGTTCCCCCGGGGGGCCCCATCAGCCCCAGCATTTT. The encoded protein is CASSSPGGPHQPQHF.

This clonotype was recorded once. This likely comes from a read error, as the CDR3 has no conserved phenylalanine or tryptophan at its end. This chain uses TRBV5-6 with TRBJ1-5; D call uncertain. Germline V gives CDR1 SGHDT, CDR2 YYEEEE. The V gene lost 2 bases and the J gene lost 3 bases, with 12 bases spanning the gap. This CDR3 contains 15 residues. CDR3 in amino acids: CASSLRGGLNQPQHL. CDR3 in DNA: TGTGCCAGCAGCTTAAGAGGTGGGCTCAATCAGCCCCAGCATCTT.

This clonotype appeared many times. This rearrangement joins TRBV20-1 to TRBJ2-7; 11 nucleotides align to TRBD2. The germline V gene has CDR1 DFQATT and CDR2 SNEGSKA (reference sequence). CDR3 length: 13 amino acids. Germline trimming cut 3 bases from V and 6 bases from J; bases unmatched to any gene: 4. The CDR3 spells CSASFLAGGEQYF. The DNA for the CDR3 is TGCAGTGCTAGTTTTCTAGCGGGAGGCGAGCAGTACTTC.

The sample holds many counts of this clonotype. This chain links TRBV10-3 with TRBJ2-5; 9 positions agree with TRBD1. The CDR3 has 15 amino acids. From germline, CDR1 is ENHRY and CDR2 SYGVKD. J gave up 7 bases and V 4 bases, and 10 bases lay outside the gene matches. The DNA of the CDR3 is TGTGCCATCAGTGGACCGGGACAGGGCCTGGCGACCCAGTACTTC. This codes for CAISGPGQGLATQYF.

This clonotype occurred many times. This sequence joins TRBV15 and TRBJ2-2; 9 nucleotides match TRBD1. V was pared by 6 bases and J by 1 base, with 6 bases of the junction left unmatched. The CDR3 has 16 residues. CDR1 and CDR2 (germline): LNHNV, YYDKDF (reference sequence). The CDR3 here is CATRPTGGLNTGELFF. In DNA, the CDR3 is TGTGCCACCAGGCCTACAGGGGGCTTGAACACCGGGGAGCTGTTTTTT.

This clonotype was counted many times. This chain uses TRBV4-2 with TRBJ2-3, with a weak D call TRBD2 (5 bases). The CDR3 runs to 16 residues. Germline CDR1 reads LGHNA; CDR2 reads YNFKEQ. The V gene lost 4 bases and the J gene lost 0 bases, with 14 bases spanning the gap. CDR3 in amino acids: CASSPAGSSSTDTQYF. The DNA for the CDR3 is TGTGCCAGCAGCCCCGCGGGCTCTTCCAGCACAGATACGCAGTATTTT.

To note about this clonotype: The germline gene is not matched at one end of the junction; a read error may be the cause. The gene calls are TRBV18 and TRBJ1-1; 11 bases are shared with TRBD1. Germline CDR1 and CDR2: KGHSH and LQKENI. The CDR3 runs to 16 residues. CDR3 amino acids: CASSPGQGGSNTEALF. DNA of the CDR3: TGTGCCAGCTCACCGGGACAGGGGGGAAGTAACACTGAAGCTCTCTTT.

The sample holds many counts of this clonotype. The CDR3 spells CASRIDSSGGSPLHF. The CDR3 region has the DNA TGTGCCAGCAGAATAGACAGCTCCGGAGGTTCACCCCTCCACTTT. The chain is built from TRBV7-2 and TRBJ1-6; weak D call: TRBD1 (5 bases). The CDR3 is made up of 15 amino acids. Between the trimmed V and J ends, which lost 6 bases and 9 bases, there was a span of 18 bases. Germline V CDR1 and CDR2: SGHTA, FQGNSA.

The CDR3 nucleotides are TGCGCCAGCACTTTGGACAGAGGCTACAATGAGCAGTTCTTC. It encodes CASTLDRGYNEQFF. The chain employs TRBV5-1 and TRBJ2-1; tentative D call: TRBD1 (6 bases). The germline V gene has CDR1 SGHRS and CDR2 YFSETQ. Trimming pared 6 bases from V and 3 bases from J, leaving 13 bases between. The CDR3 sequence is 14 residues long.

The chain links TRBV12-3 or TRBV12-4 to TRBJ2-7; D not certain. The CDR3 loop spans 13 amino acids. V was clipped by 2 bases and J by 4 bases, with 9 bases between them. The CDR3 here is CASSLIAEYEQYF. The CDR3 DNA reads as TGTGCCAGCAGTTTAATAGCTGAATACGAGCAGTACTTC.

This clonotype turned up a few times. The chain uses TRBV19 and TRBJ1-1; the D gene is possibly TRBD1 (6 bases). Germline-derived CDR1 and CDR2 are LNHDA and SQIVND (reference sequence). The V end was cut by 6 bases, the J end by 2 bases, with 13 bases between. This CDR3 has 14 amino acids. The CDR3 DNA reads TGTGCCAGTAGCTGGGACATCCAAAACACTGAAGCTTTCTTT. Protein: CASSWDIQNTEAFF.

This clonotype was observed many times. This rearrangement joins TRBV5-5 to TRBJ1-2; D gene ambiguous. The CDR3 totals 13 residues. Germline V gene data show CDR1 as SGHKS and CDR2 as YYEKEE (reference sequence). Trimming stripped 2 bases from V and 2 bases from J, with 7 bases between. CDR3 coding DNA: TGTGCCAGCAGCTTATCTGTCAACTATGGCTACACCTTC. It codes for CASSLSVNYGYTF. The whole variable domain, remainder taken from reference TRBV5-5 and TRBJ1-2, is DAGVTQSPTHLIKTRGQQVTLRCSPISGHKSVSWYQQVLGQGPQFIFQYYEKEERGRGNFPDRFSARQFPNYSSELNVNALLLGDSALYLCASSLSVNYGYTFGSGTRLTVV.

This clonotype was found many times. The chain recombines TRBV7-9 with TRBJ2-1; TRBD2 matches 7 bases. Germline V CDR1 and CDR2: SEHNR, FQNEAQ (reference sequence). The length of the CDR3 is 16 residues. Unmatched junction bases numbered 13, after V lost 5 bases and J lost 6 bases. The CDR3 bases are TGTGCCAGCAGCCCTTGGGGGGGGGTAGATCCCAATGAGCAGTTCTTC. Its translation: CASSPWGGVDPNEQFF. Full variable domain (outside the CDR3, taken from reference TRBV7-9 and TRBJ2-1): DTGVSQNPRHKITKRGQNVTFRCDPISEHNRLYWYRQTLGQGPEFLTYFQNEAQLEKSRLLSDRFSAERPKGSFSTLEIQRTEQGDSAMYLCASSPWGGVDPNEQFFGPGTRLTVL.

This clonotype was detected ten times or more. The chain uses TRBV10-3 and TRBJ1-1; D unresolved. CDR1 ENHRY and CDR2 SYGVKD come from the germline V gene. The V and J ends lost 4 bases and 0 bases respectively, with 9 bases between them. This CDR3 spans 14 amino acids. This CDR3 reads CAISGQTLNTEAFF. CDR3 DNA sequence: TGTGCCATCAGTGGCCAGACATTGAACACTGAAGCTTTCTTT.

The genes are TRBV12-3 or TRBV12-4 and TRBJ1-6; maybe TRBD1 (5 bases). The CDR3 is 14 amino acids. Trimming took off 6 bases at V and 10 bases at J, with 16 bases between the two ends. The CDR3 DNA sequence: TGTGCCAGCAGCAGGGACGGGGGGTCATCACCCCTCCACTTT. Protein sequence: CASSRDGGSSPLHF.

Many counts were recorded for this clonotype. The V call is TRBV6-5, the J call TRBJ2-3; D uncertain. This CDR3 spans 12 amino acids. V was cut by 1 base and J by 6 bases, with 5 bases left in between. CDR1 and CDR2 (germline): MNHEY, SVGAGI. The CDR3 bases are TGTGCCAGCAGTTACTTGGGGGATACGCAGTATTTT. Protein: CASSYLGDTQYF.

This clonotype was counted between two and nine times. The chain uses TRBV7-2 and TRBJ2-7; possibly TRBD1 for D (7 bases). This CDR3 spans 15 amino acids. With 5 bases removed from V and 3 bases from J, the gap between germline ends came to 17 bases. The germline CDR1 and CDR2 sequences are SGHTA and FQGNSA. CDR3 region: CASSPPGGRHYEQYF. Here the CDR3 DNA reads TGTGCCAGCAGCCCCCCAGGGGGGAGGCACTACGAGCAGTACTTC.

This clonotype came up once. The chain links TRBV5-1 to TRBJ2-2, with D possibly being TRBD1 (5 bases). V was shortened by 0 bases and J by 0 bases, with 12 bases between the two germline ends. There are 17 residues in the CDR3. Looked up from germline, CDR1 is SGHRS and CDR2 is YFSETQ. CDR3 residues: CASSLVWGGTNTGELFF. The CDR3 coding sequence is TGCGCCAGCAGCTTGGTCTGGGGCGGTACGAACACCGGGGAGCTGTTTTTT. Full variable domain (missing parts from reference TRBV5-1 and TRBJ2-2): KAGVTQTPRYLIKTRGQQVTLSCSPISGHRSVSWYQQTPGQGLQFLFEYFSETQRNKGNFPGRFSGRQFSNSRSEMNVSTLELGDSALYLCASSLVWGGTNTGELFFGEGSRLTVL.

This clonotype was found many times. The gene calls are TRBV6-2 or TRBV6-3 and TRBJ2-5; D gene uncertain. Germline values: CDR1 MNHEY, CDR2 SVGEGT. There are 12 residues in the CDR3. V lost 4 bases, J lost 5 bases, and 8 bases lay in between. The CDR3 nucleotides read TGTGCCAGCAGTTCCACAAGGGAGACCCAGTACTTC. This sequence encodes CASSSTRETQYF.

The sample holds many counts of this clonotype. J is TRBJ2-7 and V is TRBV18, with TRBD2 matching over 11 bases. This CDR3 has 16 residues. V gave up 4 bases and J gave up 7 bases; unmatched junction bases: 12. Per the germline V gene, CDR1 is KGHSH and CDR2 is LQKENI. Here the CDR3 reads CASSLAGVAGGSEQYF. The DNA of the CDR3 is TGTGCCAGCTCACTCGCCGGCGTAGCGGGAGGGAGTGAGCAGTACTTC.

This clonotype was seen at least ten times. The V gene is TRBV20-1, the J gene TRBJ2-2, with D possibly TRBD2 on 6 matching bases. Germline CDR1 reads DFQATT; CDR2 reads SNEGSKA (reference sequence). The ends were cut back, 5 bases at V and 3 bases at J, with 16 bases in the middle. CDR3 length: 15 amino acids. The CDR3 region has the DNA TGCAGTGCTCCCAAGCACGGGAGAGACACCGGGGAGCTGTTTTTT. This sequence encodes CSAPKHGRDTGELFF.

The DNA of the CDR3 is TGTGCCAGCCTCAAGGGGACAGGGTTCCACGAGCAGTACTTC. This encodes CASLKGTGFHEQYF. This chain uses TRBV28 with TRBJ2-7, with TRBD1 identical over 9 bases. Trimming took 8 bases from V and 5 from J; bases not matched to a gene: 10. The germline V gene has CDR1 MDHEN and CDR2 SYDVKM. There are 14 residues in the CDR3.

The sample holds many counts of this clonotype. This chain joins TRBV20-1 and TRBJ2-2, with 9 bases matching TRBD2. This CDR3 is 15 amino acids long. V trimming: 5 bases; J trimming: 3 bases; junction bases outside the gene matches: 7. Germline CDR1 is DFQATT and CDR2 is SNEGSKA (reference sequence). The CDR3 DNA reads as TGCAGTGCTCCCTCGAGCGGGAGGTACACCGGGGAGCTGTTTTTT. Encoded protein: CSAPSSGRYTGELFF.

This clonotype was found a few times. A much larger clone lies a single base off, so this may be a read error. This chain connects TRBV20-1 to TRBJ2-1; weak D call: TRBD2 (6 bases). The CDR3 has 15 residues. Germline CDR1 and CDR2: DFQATT and SNEGSKA (reference sequence). The CDR3 sequence: CCAGRAGGTYNEQFF. The CDR3 bases are TGCTGTGCTGGCCGAGCGGGCGGAACCTACAATGAGCAGTTCTTC.

This clonotype was seen ten or more times. The V and J genes are TRBV5-1 and TRBJ2-1; TRBD2 is a possible D gene (5 bases). From germline, CDR1 is SGHRS and CDR2 YFSETQ. Trimming removed 0 bases from V and 8 bases from J, with 9 bases in between. CDR3 length: 13 residues. Written as DNA, the CDR3 is TGCGCCAGCAGCTTGGGACTCGGGGATGAGCAGTTCTTC. This encodes CASSLGLGDEQFF.